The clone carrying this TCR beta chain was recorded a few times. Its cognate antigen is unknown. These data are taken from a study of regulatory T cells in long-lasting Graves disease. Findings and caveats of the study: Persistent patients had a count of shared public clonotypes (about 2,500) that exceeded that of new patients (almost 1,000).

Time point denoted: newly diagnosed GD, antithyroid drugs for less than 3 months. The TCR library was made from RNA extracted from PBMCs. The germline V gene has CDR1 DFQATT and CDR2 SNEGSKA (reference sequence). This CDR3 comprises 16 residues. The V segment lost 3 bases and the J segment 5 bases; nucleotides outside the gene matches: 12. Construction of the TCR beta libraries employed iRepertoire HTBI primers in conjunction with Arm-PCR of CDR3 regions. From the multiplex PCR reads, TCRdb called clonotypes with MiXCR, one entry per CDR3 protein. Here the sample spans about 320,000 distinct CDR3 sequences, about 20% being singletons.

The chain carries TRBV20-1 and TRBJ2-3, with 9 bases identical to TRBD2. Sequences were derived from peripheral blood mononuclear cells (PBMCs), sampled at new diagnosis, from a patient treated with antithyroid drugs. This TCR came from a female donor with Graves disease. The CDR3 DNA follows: TGCAGTGCTAGTGTCGCCATAGCGGGAGCAATAGATACGCAGTATTTT. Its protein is CSASVAIAGAIDTQYF.